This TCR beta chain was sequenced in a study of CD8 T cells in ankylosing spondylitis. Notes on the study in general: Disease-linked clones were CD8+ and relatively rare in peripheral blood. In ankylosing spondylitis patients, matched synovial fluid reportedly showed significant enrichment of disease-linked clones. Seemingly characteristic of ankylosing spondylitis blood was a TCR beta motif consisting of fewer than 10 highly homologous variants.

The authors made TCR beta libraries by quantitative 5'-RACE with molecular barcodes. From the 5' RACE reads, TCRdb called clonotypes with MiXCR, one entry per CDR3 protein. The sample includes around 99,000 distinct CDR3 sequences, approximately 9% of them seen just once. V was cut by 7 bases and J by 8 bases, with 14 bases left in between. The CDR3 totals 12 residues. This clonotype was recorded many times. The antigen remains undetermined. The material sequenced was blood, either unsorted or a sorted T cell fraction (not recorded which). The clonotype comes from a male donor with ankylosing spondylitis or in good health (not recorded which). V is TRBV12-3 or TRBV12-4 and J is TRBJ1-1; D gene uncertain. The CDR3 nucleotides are TGTGCCAGCACCTTTTTGGAGCAAGAAGCTTTCTTT. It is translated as CASTFLEQEAFF.